This T cell receptor beta chain comes out of a study of regulatory T cells in long-lasting Graves disease. Turning to the study itself: Freshly diagnosed Graves' patients had used antithyroid drugs for under 3 months.

Trimming took 5 bases from V and 5 from J; bases not matched to a gene: 6. CDR1 is SNHLY and CDR2 is FYNNEI in the germline V gene. CDR3 size: 15 residues. iRepertoire HTBI primers and Arm-PCR of CDR3 regions built TCR beta libraries. Each CDR3 protein gets one entry after TCRdb re-called the multiplex PCR reads with MiXCR. Of around 500,000 distinct CDR3 sequences listed, roughly 14% are singletons. This sample's time point: newly diagnosed GD, antithyroid drugs for less than 3 months. RNA isolated from PBMCs was used to make the TCR library. This clonotype has ten or more counts. These records were also assigned to another study, of T cells in Graves' hyperthyroidism and ophthalmopathy. That study adds: Most clonotypes expanded in thyroid above 0.001 were likewise present in blood.

V is TRBV2 and J is TRBJ2-5; 12 positions match TRBD1. This clonotype was obtained from a man aged 25 to 40 with Graves disease. Sequencing was performed on peripheral blood mononuclear cells (PBMCs), taken at new diagnosis, from a patient treated with antithyroid drugs. CDR3 protein: CASSTGTGGAETQYF. CDR3 DNA sequence: TGTGCCAGCAGTACCGGGACAGGGGGCGCGGAGACCCAGTACTTC. The full variable domain, in which reference TRBV2 and TRBJ2-5 provide the parts outside the CDR3, is EPEVTQTPSHQVTQMGQEVILRCVPISNHLYFYWYRQILGQKVEFLVSFYNNEISEKSEIFDDQFSVERPDGSNFTLKIRSTKLEDSAMYFCASSTGTGGAETQYFGPGTRLLVL.